The clone carrying this T cell receptor (beta chain) was recorded only once. V was clipped by 2 bases and J by 11 bases, with 13 bases between them. Per the germline V gene, CDR1 is PRHDT and CDR2 is FYEKMQ (reference sequence). The CDR3 loop spans 13 amino acids. The sample belongs to a study of cytomegalovirus exposure and HLA in healthy donors. The PCR contained 60 Vbeta and 13 Jbeta primers. The repertoire was sequenced with immunoSEQ multiplex PCR; TCRdb's copy has only in-frame clones and lacks some. The data show around 280,000 clones, roughly 90% seen once. Specimen: PBMCs. The source is a woman under 30 in good health and CMV-seronegative. The chain carries TRBV13 and TRBJ2-1; D uncertain. The chain's CDR3 is CASSLFEAPQQFF. CDR3 DNA sequence: TGTGCCAGCAGCTTATTCGAGGCACCACAGCAGTTCTTC.